This T cell receptor beta chain was recorded in a study of CD8+ T cells in alopecia areata. Indicated treatment: oral pan-JAK inhibitor, 5-10 mg twice daily. It was from PBMCs that CD4+ and CD8+ T cells were sorted. The CDR3 contains 17 residues. Losses at the gene ends were 2 bases for V and 6 bases for J; bases not matched to a gene: 7. Germline V gene sequence: CDR1 ENHRY, CDR2 SYGVKD. Turning to this clone: Its antigen is still unknown.

General study findings and limits: Although TCR sharing was seen in mice, sharing across patients was less clear, possibly for HLA-related reasons. Significant decreases in scalp clonality and expanded CD8+ clones followed tofacitinib treatment.

Sequencing used cDNA as its template, made by extracting RNA and reverse transcribing it. Clones were read by immunoSEQ multiplex PCR, and TCRdb kept only the in-frame ones, dropping some. The table records 75,000 to 100,000 clones, about two thirds of them present only once. Material: CD8+ T cells sorted from blood, obtained around week 44, from a patient treated with tofacitinib. The chain has TRBV10-3 and TRBJ2-1; 13 bases fit TRBD2. The source of this sequence is a human donor with alopecia areata. The CDR3 sequence is CAISEPGRTSGGNEQFF. Here the CDR3 DNA reads TGTGCCATCAGTGAGCCAGGCCGGACTAGCGGGGGCAATGAGCAGTTCTTC.